A selection of T cell receptor beta chains follows, all from one sample in a study of T cells in Graves' hyperthyroidism and ophthalmopathy. TCRdb called the multiplex PCR reads again in MiXCR, with one record for every CDR3 protein. The repertoire consists of about 740,000 distinct CDR3 sequences, with 14% occurring once and the leading ten covering roughly 10%. Sample: blood. The source of these receptors is a woman younger than 35 with Graves' hyperthyroidism. Both conserved end residues are part of each CDR3. D genes are given only for firm matches. Clone size is given for some rows only: seen once, a few or many times, or a class if the clone is expanded.

- | 12 | TRBJ1-2 | many | TRBV2 | CAWGRRSVGYTF | TGTGCCTGGGGACGGAGGAGCGTCGGCTACACCTTC
- | 15 | TRBJ1-2 | few | TRBV4-1 | CASSQDFTSPGGYTF | TGCGCCAGCAGCCAAGATTTTACCTCTCCTGGCGGCTACACCTTC
- | 13 | TRBJ1-5 | many | TRBV30 | CAWSEYPGQPQHF | TGTGCCTGGAGTGAGTATCCGGGTCAGCCCCAGCATTTT
TRBD1 | 15 | TRBJ2-7 | - | TRBV7-2 | CASRITGDPSYEQYF | TGTGCCAGCAGAATTACAGGGGATCCCTCCTACGAGCAGTACTTC
- | 15 | TRBJ1-1 | many | TRBV11-2 | CASSLVALAGTEAFF | TGTGCCAGCAGCTTAGTTGCGCTCGCTGGCACTGAAGCTTTCTTT
TRBD2 | 15 | TRBJ2-7 | - | TRBV5-1 | CASSKLAGSSYEQYF | TGCGCCAGCAGTAAATTAGCGGGCAGCTCCTACGAGCAGTACTTC
- | 14 | TRBJ1-1 | many | TRBV12-3/TRBV12-4 | CASRRDGGGTKAFF | TGTGCCAGCAGGCGGGACGGAGGGGGTACAAAAGCTTTCTTT
TRBD1 | 13 | TRBJ2-7 | many | TRBV3-1 | CASSPGTGPEQYF | TGTGCCAGCAGTCCCGGGACAGGACCCGAGCAGTACTTC
- | 15 | TRBJ2-3 | - | TRBV2 | CASSEEGRFTQPQYF | TGTGCCAGCAGTGAAGAGGGCAGATTTACTCAGCCCCAGTATTTT
TRBD2 | 16 | TRBJ2-1 | many | TRBV12-3/TRBV12-4 | CASSAPGGLRYNEQFF | TGTGCCAGCAGTGCGCCCGGGGGGTTACGGTACAATGAGCAGTTCTTC
- | 15 | TRBJ2-3 | few | TRBV24-1 | CATSDGTYGTDTQYF | TGTGCCACCAGTGACGGGACTTACGGAACAGATACGCAGTATTTT
- | 14 | TRBJ2-1 | few | TRBV4-1 | CASSRIGTESEQFF | TGCGCCAGCAGCCGTATCGGGACGGAGTCCGAGCAGTTCTTC
- | 15 | TRBJ1-1 | few | TRBV15 | CATSRGISPNTEAFF | TGTGCCACCAGCAGAGGTATCAGTCCGAACACTGAAGCTTTCTTT
- | 14 | TRBJ1-2 | - | TRBV6-1 | CASSDPRRNYGYTF | TGTGCCAGCAGTGATCCCAGGCGGAACTATGGCTACACCTTC
- | 16 | TRBJ2-1 | many | TRBV20-1 | CSARDPRLAGDNEQFF | TGCAGTGCTAGAGATCCCCGACTAGCAGGGGACAATGAGCAGTTCTTC
- | 15 | TRBJ2-1 | - | TRBV19 | CASSISGANYNEQFF | TGTGCCAGTAGTATTTCGGGAGCCAACTACAATGAGCAGTTCTTC
TRBD2 | 20 | TRBJ2-1 | - | TRBV12-3/TRBV12-4 | CASSSPVRSGRGGWDNEQFF | TGTGCCAGCAGTTCTCCTGTGAGGAGCGGGAGGGGGGGATGGGACAATGAGCAGTTCTTC
- | 13 | TRBJ1-3 | - | TRBV12-3/TRBV12-4 | CASSPSFGNTIYF | TGTGCCAGCAGCCCCTCTTTTGGAAACACCATATATTTT
- | 14 | TRBJ1-4 | - | TRBV11-2 | CASSLGTASEKLFF | TGTGCCAGCAGCTTGGGGACCGCGAGTGAAAAACTGTTTTTT
- | 15 | TRBJ1-5 | many | TRBV27 | CASSKGDLEVQPQHF | TGTGCCAGCAGTAAAGGGGATCTGGAGGTTCAGCCCCAGCATTTT
- | 15 | TRBJ2-7 | many | TRBV20-1 | CSARVGRSSSYEQYF | TGCAGTGCTAGAGTGGGTAGGTCTAGCTCCTACGAGCAGTACTTC
TRBD1 | 17 | TRBJ2-7 | many | TRBV7-2 | CASSLNGGGTGNNEQYF | TGTGCCAGCAGCTTAAATGGGGGGGGGACAGGGAACAACGAGCAGTACTTC
TRBD2 | 17 | TRBJ2-1 | many | TRBV11-3 | CASSRGTSAIGGGEQFF | TGTGCCAGCAGCCGCGGGACTAGCGCGATAGGGGGGGGTGAGCAGTTCTTC
- | 17 | TRBJ1-5 | - | TRBV5-1 | CASSPWASDQGNQPQHF | TGCGCCAGCAGCCCGTGGGCCTCCGATCAGGGCAATCAGCCCCAGCATTTT
- | 14 | TRBJ1-1 | - | TRBV14 | CASSQHGQNTEAFF | TGTGCCAGCAGCCAACACGGACAGAACACTGAAGCTTTCTTT
TRBD1 | 14 | TRBJ2-7 | - | TRBV25-1 | CASSEDRAGYEQYF | TGTGCCAGCAGTGAGGACAGGGCGGGCTACGAGCAGTACTTC
- | 16 | TRBJ1-2 | few | TRBV19 | CASSIRRGTNNYGYTF | TGTGCCAGTAGTATCCGGAGAGGAACCAACAACTATGGCTACACCTTC
TRBD1 | 12 | TRBJ2-7 | few | TRBV28 | CASIRGLYEQYF | TGTGCCAGCATAAGGGGGCTTTACGAGCAGTACTTC
TRBD2 | 20 | TRBJ2-1 | few | TRBV19 | CASSMRSGLAGPGLSNEQFF | TGTGCCAGTAGTATGAGGTCGGGACTAGCGGGACCAGGCTTATCCAATGAGCAGTTCTTC
- | 14 | TRBJ2-1 | many | TRBV4-3 | CASSQDLAYPEQFF | TGCGCCAGCAGCCAAGATCTAGCTTACCCTGAGCAGTTCTTC